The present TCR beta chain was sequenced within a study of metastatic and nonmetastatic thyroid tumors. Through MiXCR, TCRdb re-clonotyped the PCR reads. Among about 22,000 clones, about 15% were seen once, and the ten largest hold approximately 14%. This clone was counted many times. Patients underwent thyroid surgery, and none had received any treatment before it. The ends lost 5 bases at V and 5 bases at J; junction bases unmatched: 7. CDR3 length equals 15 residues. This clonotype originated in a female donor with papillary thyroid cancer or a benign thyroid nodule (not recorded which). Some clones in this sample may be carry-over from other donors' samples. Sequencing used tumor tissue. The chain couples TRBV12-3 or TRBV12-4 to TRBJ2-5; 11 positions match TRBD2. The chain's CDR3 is CASSELAGVVETQYF. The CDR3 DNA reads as TGTGCCAGCAGTGAACTAGCGGGAGTCGTGGAGACCCAGTACTTC.